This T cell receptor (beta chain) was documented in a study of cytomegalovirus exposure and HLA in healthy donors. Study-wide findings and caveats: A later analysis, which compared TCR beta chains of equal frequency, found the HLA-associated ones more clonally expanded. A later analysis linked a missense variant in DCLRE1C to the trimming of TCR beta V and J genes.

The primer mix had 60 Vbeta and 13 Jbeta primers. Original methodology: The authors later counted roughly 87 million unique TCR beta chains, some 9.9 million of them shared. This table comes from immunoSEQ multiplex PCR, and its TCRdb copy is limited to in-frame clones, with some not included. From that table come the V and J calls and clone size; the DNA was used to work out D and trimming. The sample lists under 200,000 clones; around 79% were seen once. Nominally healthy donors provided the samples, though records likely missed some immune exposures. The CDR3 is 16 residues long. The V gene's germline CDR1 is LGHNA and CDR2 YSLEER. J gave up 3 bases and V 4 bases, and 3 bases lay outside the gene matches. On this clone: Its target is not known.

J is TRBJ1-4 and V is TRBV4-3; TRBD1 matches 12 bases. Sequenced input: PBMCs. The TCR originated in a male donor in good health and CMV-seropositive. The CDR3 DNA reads TGCGCCAGCAGCCTGGGACAGGGGGCGTCTAATGAAAAACTGTTTTTT. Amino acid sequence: CASSLGQGASNEKLFF.